A selection of T cell receptor beta chains follows, all from one sample in a study of CD8+ T cells in alopecia areata. Method: immunoSEQ multiplex PCR; TCRdb's copy keeps in-frame clones and lacks some. The table includes roughly 200,000 clones, roughly 59% detected once. The sample here was CD4+ T cells sorted from blood, taken at week 0. These receptors all stem from a human donor with alopecia areata. Each CDR3 is given with its conserved first and last residue. A D gene is named only where the DNA matches it firmly. Rows may omit the clone size; those that give it use once, few, many or a size class.

j_call clone_size d_call v_call cdr3_nt cdr3_aa
TRBJ1-1 - TRBD1 TRBV10-2 TGCGCCAGCATGCAGGGGGCTTACACTGAAGCTTTCTTT CASMQGAYTEAFF
TRBJ1-2 - - TRBV9 TGTGCCAGCAGCTCCACGGACAGAGCCTACACCTTC CASSSTDRAYTF
TRBJ2-5 - - TRBV7-2 TGTGCCAGCAGCTTAGGAGGGCAAGAGACCCAGTACTTC CASSLGGQETQYF
TRBJ1-1 - - TRBV30 TGTGCCTGGACTAAGGACGGGACGGCTTTCTTT CAWTKDGTAFF
TRBJ1-4 - - TRBV19 TGTGCCAGTGGAAGGACAGTTAATGAAAAACTGTTTTTT CASGRTVNEKLFF
TRBJ2-3 - - TRBV6-5 TGTGCCACCCATGGCGTGGGGGCGGTTACAGATACGCAGTATTTT CATHGVGAVTDTQYF
TRBJ1-1 once - TRBV14 TGTGCCAGCAGCCCCCACCCGAACTCTGAAGCTTTCTTT CASSPHPNSEAFF
TRBJ1-5 - - TRBV18 TGTGCCAGCTCTCAGGGTCCGAGCAATCAGCCCCAGCATTTT CASSQGPSNQPQHF
TRBJ2-5 once - TRBV18 TGTGCCAGCTCACCAAGGGAGGAGACCCAGTACTTC CASSPREETQYF
TRBJ1-1 few - TRBV29-1 TGCAGCGTTGAAGAAGTTGGCACTGAAGCTTTCTTT CSVEEVGTEAFF
TRBJ1-5 - - TRBV5-4 TGTGCCAGCAGCTTGGAAGGCAGCAATCAGCCCCAGCATTTT CASSLEGSNQPQHF
TRBJ2-3 few - TRBV5-1 TGCGCCAGCAGCTTGCGCGGGGTAATCACAGATACGCAGTATTTT CASSLRGVITDTQYF
TRBJ2-7 - TRBD1 TRBV29-1 TGCAGCGCTGAGGGACAGGGAGGCGACGAGCAGTACTTC CSAEGQGGDEQYF
TRBJ2-2 - - TRBV7-2 TGTGCCAGCAGCTCATACTGGAGGGCGGCCGGGGAGCTGTTTTTT CASSSYWRAAGELFF
TRBJ1-2 - - TRBV29-1 TGCAGCGTTTTGTGGGATGCCCCCTATGGCTACACCTTC CSVLWDAPYGYTF
TRBJ1-6 - - TRBV10-3 TGTGCCAGCAGTGAAAGGGGGAGAAATTCACCCCTCCACTTT CASSERGRNSPLHF
TRBJ2-3 few TRBD2 TRBV30 TGTGCCTGGAGTCCTAGCGGGGGGGCCACAGATACGCAGTATTTT CAWSPSGGATDTQYF
TRBJ1-2 - - TRBV30 TGTGCCTGGAGCGCAGGGAGCTGGGGGTATGGCTACACCTTC CAWSAGSWGYGYTF
TRBJ1-5 - - TRBV29-1 TGCAGCTCGGGGGACCGTCCCTTAGAGAGCAATCAGCCCCAGCATTTT CSSGDRPLESNQPQHF
TRBJ1-1 - TRBD1 TRBV29-1 TGCAGCGTTGAAGAAGGAGGGGCCGGGACAGGGCCATTTGACCGCATGAACACTGAAGCTTTCTTT CSVEEGGAGTGPFDRMNTEAFF
TRBJ2-5 - - TRBV7-2 TGTGCCAGCAGCTTAGGGTCGGCAGGCCAAGAGACCCAGTACTTC CASSLGSAGQETQYF
TRBJ1-5 - - TRBV2 TGTGCCAGCACCATGGACAGAGGCAATCAGCCCCAGCATTTT CASTMDRGNQPQHF
TRBJ2-7 few - TRBV7-2 TGTGCCAGCAGCCGGTTGAGGGGTGTGGACTACGAGCAGTACTTC CASSRLRGVDYEQYF
TRBJ2-7 few - TRBV7-2 TGTGCCAGCAGCTTAGCGGGCAGCGAGCAGTACTTC CASSLAGSEQYF
TRBJ2-1 many TRBD2 TRBV11-3 TGTGCCAGCAGCTTAGGACTAGCGGGGGAACAGTTCTTC CASSLGLAGEQFF
TRBJ1-1 few TRBD1 TRBV29-1 TGCAGCGTTGAGACCGGTTTGAGGGGGCGCTGGGACACTGAAGCTTTCTTT CSVETGLRGRWDTEAFF
TRBJ2-7 once - TRBV27 TGTGCCAGCAGTTTGTACAGGTGGACCGGGGAGCAGTACTTC CASSLYRWTGEQYF
TRBJ2-1 - - TRBV29-1 TGCAGCGTTAGTCACAATGAGCAGTTCTTC CSVSHNEQFF
TRBJ1-5 - TRBD1 TRBV4-3 TGCGCCAGCAGCCAAGGATTAGGGGGCGGTCAGCCCCAGCATTTT CASSQGLGGGQPQHF
TRBJ1-1 few - TRBV29-1 TGCAGCGCCGAGGGCAGAATGAACACTGAAGCTTTCTTT CSAEGRMNTEAFF
TRBJ1-1 - TRBD1 TRBV28 TGTGCCAGCAGTTCGACAGGGGCTGAAGCTTTCTTT CASSSTGAEAFF
TRBJ1-6 few - TRBV25-1 TGTGCCAGCAGTGAACTCGTACAGCCCAATTCACCCCTCCACTTT CASSELVQPNSPLHF
TRBJ2-2 - TRBD2 TRBV2 TGTGCCAGCAGTAAACGGGGGGGCACGCACACCGGGGAGCTGTTTTTT CASSKRGGTHTGELFF
TRBJ2-7 - - TRBV25-1 TGTGCCAGCAGCGGGGGTTACGAGCAGTACTTC CASSGGYEQYF
TRBJ2-1 - TRBD2 TRBV5-1 TGCGCCAGCAGCTCCTACGGGACTAGCGGGGGACCGTACAATGAGCAGTTCTTC CASSSYGTSGGPYNEQFF
TRBJ2-2 - - TRBV7-2 TGTGCCAGCAGCCCCAGGGGGGGGCGGACCGGGGAGCTGTTTTTT CASSPRGGRTGELFF
TRBJ1-1 - - TRBV11-1 TGTGCCAGCAGCTTAAGGTGGGCCAGGGAGGGAACTGAAGCTTTCTTT CASSLRWAREGTEAFF
TRBJ2-1 - - TRBV5-1 TGCGCCAGCAGCTTGGCGCCCCGGAGCTCCTACAATGAGCAGTTCTTC CASSLAPRSSYNEQFF
TRBJ1-4 few - TRBV30 TGTGCCTGGAGTCTCGACAGCGCAACTAATGAAAAACTGTTTTTT CAWSLDSATNEKLFF
TRBJ1-6 - TRBD1 TRBV30 TGTGCCTGGAGTCCCCCGGGACAGGGGGTAAACAGGGTCGGTTCACCCCTCCACTTT CAWSPPGQGVNRVGSPLHF
TRBJ2-3 few - TRBV29-1 TGCAGCGTTGCTATACGGGGGAAAGGGGCCCTTTACTATACGCAGTATTTT CSVAIRGKGALYYTQYF
TRBJ1-1 - - TRBV19 TGTGCCAGTAGTATTTGGGGAATGAGTACTGAAGCTTTCTTT CASSIWGMSTEAFF
TRBJ1-1 few TRBD1 TRBV6-1 TGTGCCAGCAGTGAAGCTGAAAGGACAGGGGACACTGAAGCTTTCTTT CASSEAERTGDTEAFF
TRBJ1-6 - - TRBV30 TGTGCCTGGACAACCGGGCCCTATAATTCACCCCTCCACTTT CAWTTGPYNSPLHF
TRBJ1-5 - TRBD1 TRBV29-1 TGCAGCGTGAGACAGGGCTTCAATCAGCCCCAGCATTTT CSVRQGFNQPQHF
TRBJ2-6 - TRBD2 TRBV29-1 TGCAGCGTTGTGGTTCCCGTAGCGGGGGTATCTGGGGCCAACGTCCTGACTTTC CSVVVPVAGVSGANVLTF
TRBJ2-3 few - TRBV29-1 TGCAGCGTTGAGAGGTCGGCGGGGGCCGGATTCACAGATACGCAGTATTTT CSVERSAGAGFTDTQYF
TRBJ1-4 - - TRBV7-2 TGTGCCAGCAGCTTCTCGACCATCCAAGGGAAACTGTTTTTT CASSFSTIQGKLFF
TRBJ2-5 - TRBD1 TRBV9 TGTGCCAGCAGCGAGGCCGGGACAGGGAGGGAGACCCAGTACTTC CASSEAGTGRETQYF
TRBJ2-1 - - TRBV29-1 TGCAGCGTTATTCCGGGAGCCAATGAGCAGTTCTTC CSVIPGANEQFF
TRBJ1-3 - - TRBV7-8 TGTGCCAGCAGCAAGCAGGGAGAGGTTTCTGGAAACACCATATATTTT CASSKQGEVSGNTIYF
TRBJ1-2 - - TRBV7-9 TGTGCCAGCAGCTTTGACAAAAGGAGGAATGGCTACACCTTC CASSFDKRRNGYTF
TRBJ2-7 - - TRBV5-1 TGCGCCAGCAGCTCCGAGTCCTACGAGCAGTACTTC CASSSESYEQYF
TRBJ2-3 - TRBD2 TRBV10-3 TGTGCCATCAGTGGCTCTAGCGGGGGGCAGTATTTT CAISGSSGGQYF
TRBJ2-7 few - TRBV5-1 TGCGCCAGCAGCCCCTCGGAGGGGACTGGGTACGAGCAGTACTTC CASSPSEGTGYEQYF
TRBJ1-1 - TRBD1 TRBV6-1 TGTGCCATCAGTGACCATAGACAGGGAGGCACTGAAGCTTTCTTT CAISDHRQGGTEAFF
TRBJ1-2 - TRBD1 TRBV7-2 TGTGCCAGCAGCCCAGGGACAGGGGGAAACTATGGCTACACCTTC CASSPGTGGNYGYTF
TRBJ2-7 - - TRBV10-3 TGTGCCACCCTCCAGGGGAATGAAGGGGAGCAGTACTTC CATLQGNEGEQYF
TRBJ2-7 - - TRBV29-1 TGCAGCGCTACAGGGTCCCACGAGCAGTACTTC CSATGSHEQYF
TRBJ1-6 - TRBD1 TRBV27 TGTGCCAGCAGTTTAAAGCCGGGACAGTGGGATTCACCCCTCCACTTT CASSLKPGQWDSPLHF